The clone carrying this T cell receptor beta chain was observed a handful of times. The data originate from a study of T-cell reconstitution after alpha-beta-depleted transplantation in children. Germline CDR1 is MGHRA and CDR2 is YSYEKL. After removal of 1 base from V and 5 bases from J, the junction contained 3 bases not matched to a gene. The CDR3 is made up of 16 amino acids. Construction of the TCRbeta library involved unique molecular identifiers. From the PCR reads, TCRdb called clonotypes with MiXCR, one entry per CDR3 protein. The sample has around 240,000 distinct CDR3 sequences; around 8.9% are singletons.

The chain uses TRBV4-1 and TRBJ2-5, with TRBD2 matching 14 bases. This clonotype was obtained from a human donor who donated a stem cell graft to a child with SCID. The starting material was PBMCs from the stem cell graft donor, obtained from the stem cell graft. The CDR3 spells CASSQARLAGGETQYF. The CDR3 DNA is TGCGCCAGCAGCCAAGCGAGACTAGCGGGAGGGGAGACCCAGTACTTC.